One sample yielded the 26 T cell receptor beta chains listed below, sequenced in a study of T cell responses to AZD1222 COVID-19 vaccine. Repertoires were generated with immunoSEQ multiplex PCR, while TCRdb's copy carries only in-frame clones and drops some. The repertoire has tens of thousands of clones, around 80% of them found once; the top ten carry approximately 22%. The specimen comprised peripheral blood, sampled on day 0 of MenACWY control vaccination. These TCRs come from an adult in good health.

CDR3 region: CASSPRNTGELFF. CDR3 DNA sequence: TGTGCCAGCAGCCCACGGAACACCGGGGAGCTGTTTTTT. The V gene is TRBV11-3, the J gene TRBJ2-2; D remains unclear. This CDR3 contains 13 residues. Trimming pared 5 bases from V and 1 base from J, leaving 5 bases between. CDR1 and CDR2 from the germline V gene are SGHNT and YENEEA.

The CDR3 protein is CASSADRSKSQYF. In DNA, the CDR3 is TGTGCCAGCAGCGCGGACAGGTCCAAATCTCAATACTTC. V usage is TRBV5-4 and J usage is TRBJ2-4; 7 positions agree with TRBD1. V was clipped by 4 bases and J by 16 bases; unmatched bases: 14. CDR1 is SGHNT and CDR2 is YYREEE in the germline V gene (reference sequence). The CDR3 totals 13 residues.

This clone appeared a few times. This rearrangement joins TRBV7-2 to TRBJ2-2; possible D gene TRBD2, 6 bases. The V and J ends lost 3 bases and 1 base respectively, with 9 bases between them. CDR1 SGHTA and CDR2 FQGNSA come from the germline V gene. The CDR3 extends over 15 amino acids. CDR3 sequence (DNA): TGTGCCAGCAGCTTCGGGGGAGGGAACACCGGGGAGCTGTTTTTT. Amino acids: CASSFGGGNTGELFF.

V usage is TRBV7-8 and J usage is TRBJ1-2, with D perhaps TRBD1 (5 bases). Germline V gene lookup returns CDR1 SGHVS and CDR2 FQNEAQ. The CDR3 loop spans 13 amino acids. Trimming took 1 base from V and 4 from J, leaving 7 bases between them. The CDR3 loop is CASSLDRSYGYTF. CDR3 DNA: TGTGCCAGCAGCTTAGACAGGAGCTATGGCTACACCTTC.

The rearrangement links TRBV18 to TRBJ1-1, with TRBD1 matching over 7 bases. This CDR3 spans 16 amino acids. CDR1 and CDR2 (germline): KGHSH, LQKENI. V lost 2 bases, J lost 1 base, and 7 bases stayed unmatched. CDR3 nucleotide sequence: TGTGCCAGCTCACCAACGACAGGGAGGGGGAACACTGAAGCTTTCTTT. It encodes CASSPTTGRGNTEAFF. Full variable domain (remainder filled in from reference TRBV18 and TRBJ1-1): NAGVMQNPRHLVRRRGQEARLRCSPMKGHSHVYWYRQLPEEGLKFMVYLQKENIIDESGMPKERFSAEFPKEGPSILRIQQVVRGDSAAYFCASSPTTGRGNTEAFFGQGTRLTVV.

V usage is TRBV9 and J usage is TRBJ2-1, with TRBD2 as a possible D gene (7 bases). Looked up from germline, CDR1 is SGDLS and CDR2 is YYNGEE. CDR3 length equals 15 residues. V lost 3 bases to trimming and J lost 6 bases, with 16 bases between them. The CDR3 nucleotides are TGTGCCAGCAGCGCCCTAGGGGGGGCAGGCAATGAGCAGTTCTTC. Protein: CASSALGGAGNEQFF.

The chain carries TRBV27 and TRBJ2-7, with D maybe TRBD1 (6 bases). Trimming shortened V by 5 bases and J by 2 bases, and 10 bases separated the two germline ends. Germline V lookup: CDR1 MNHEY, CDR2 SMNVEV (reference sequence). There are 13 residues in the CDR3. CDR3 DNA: TGTGCCAGCAGTACAGGGTTCACCTACGAGCAGTACTTC. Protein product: CASSTGFTYEQYF.

CDR3 coding DNA: TGTGCCAGCAGCTTAGGGTCTCAGAGATTTAGCACAGATACGCAGTATTTT. Translated, it gives CASSLGSQRFSTDTQYF. V is TRBV13 and J is TRBJ2-3; D is uncertain. Trimming took 0 bases from V and 0 from J, leaving 13 bases between them. The CDR3 runs to 17 residues. Germline CDR1 reads PRHDT; CDR2 reads FYEKMQ (reference sequence).

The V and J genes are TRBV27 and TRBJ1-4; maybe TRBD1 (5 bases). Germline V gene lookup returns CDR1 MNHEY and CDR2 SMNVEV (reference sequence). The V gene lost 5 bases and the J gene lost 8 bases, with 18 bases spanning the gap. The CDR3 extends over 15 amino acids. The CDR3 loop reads CASSKRDPRREKLFF. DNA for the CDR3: TGTGCCAGCAGTAAGCGGGACCCTCGAAGGGAAAAACTGTTTTTT.

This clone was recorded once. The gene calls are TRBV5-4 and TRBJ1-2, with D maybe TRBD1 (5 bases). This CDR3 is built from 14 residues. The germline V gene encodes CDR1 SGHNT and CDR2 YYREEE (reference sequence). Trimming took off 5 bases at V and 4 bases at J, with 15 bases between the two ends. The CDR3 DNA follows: TGTGCCAGCAGAGTCGGGGGGATGAGCTATGGCTACACCTTC. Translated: CASRVGGMSYGYTF.

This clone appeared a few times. The CDR3 here is CAISPGFPDGYTF. In nucleotides, the CDR3 is TGTGCCATCAGTCCCGGGTTCCCCGACGGCTACACCTTC. The V gene is TRBV10-3, the J gene TRBJ1-2; D gene unclear. V lost 5 bases, J lost 8 bases, and 15 bases lay in between. The CDR3 length is 13 residues. CDR1 is ENHRY, CDR2 SYGVKD, per germline.

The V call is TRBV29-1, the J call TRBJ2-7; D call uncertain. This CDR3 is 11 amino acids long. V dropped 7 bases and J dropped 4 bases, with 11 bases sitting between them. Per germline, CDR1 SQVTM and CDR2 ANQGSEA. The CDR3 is CSASGGYEQYF. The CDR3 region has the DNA TGCAGCGCCAGTGGTGGGTACGAGCAGTACTTC.

In DNA, the CDR3 is TGTGCCATCAGTGAGTCAGAGGTTACTGAAGCTTTCTTT. Its protein is CAISESEVTEAFF. The V call is TRBV10-3, the J call TRBJ1-1, with no clear D. CDR1 and CDR2 from the germline V gene are ENHRY and SYGVKD. This CDR3 spans 13 amino acids. V was shortened by 0 bases and J by 5 bases, with 7 bases between the two germline ends.

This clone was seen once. The DNA for the CDR3 is TGTGCCAGCAGGCCTTCCACCGGGACAGGGGTTGGCGGGGAGCTGTTTTTT. Encoded protein: CASRPSTGTGVGGELFF. The chain uses TRBV27 and TRBJ2-2, with TRBD1 identical over 10 bases. J gave up 7 bases and V 6 bases, and 14 bases lay outside the gene matches. The CDR3 totals 17 residues. Germline CDR1 reads MNHEY; CDR2 reads SMNVEV (reference sequence).

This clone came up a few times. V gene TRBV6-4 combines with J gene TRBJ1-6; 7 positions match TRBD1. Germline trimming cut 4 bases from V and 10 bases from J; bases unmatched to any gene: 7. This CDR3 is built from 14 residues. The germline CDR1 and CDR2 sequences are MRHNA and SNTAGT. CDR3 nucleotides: TGTGCCAGCAGTGCCAGGGGGGGAGAATCACCCCTCCACTTT. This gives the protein CASSARGGESPLHF.

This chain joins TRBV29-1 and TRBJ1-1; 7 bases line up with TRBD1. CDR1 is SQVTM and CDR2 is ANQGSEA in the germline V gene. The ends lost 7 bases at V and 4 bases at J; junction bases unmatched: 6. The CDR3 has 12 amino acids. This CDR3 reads CSARPGGTEAFF. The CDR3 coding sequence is TGCAGCGCACGGCCAGGGGGCACTGAAGCTTTCTTT.

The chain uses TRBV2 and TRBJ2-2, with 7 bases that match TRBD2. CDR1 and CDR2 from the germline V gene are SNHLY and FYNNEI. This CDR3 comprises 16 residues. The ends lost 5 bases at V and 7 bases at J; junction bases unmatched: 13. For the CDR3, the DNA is TGTGCCAGCAGTTCCTCCGGGGCGGGAGACCACGGGGAGCTGTTTTTT. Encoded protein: CASSSSGAGDHGELFF. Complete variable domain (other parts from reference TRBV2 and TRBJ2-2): EPEVTQTPSHQVTQMGQEVILRCVPISNHLYFYWYRQILGQKVEFLVSFYNNEISEKSEIFDDQFSVERPDGSNFTLKIRSTKLEDSAMYFCASSSSGAGDHGELFFGEGSRLTVL.

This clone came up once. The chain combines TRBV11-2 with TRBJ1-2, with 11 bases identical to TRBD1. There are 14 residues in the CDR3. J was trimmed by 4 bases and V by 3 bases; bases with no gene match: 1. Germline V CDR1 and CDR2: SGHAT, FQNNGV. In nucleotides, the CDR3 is TGTGCCAGCAGCTTTGGGACAGGGGGCTATGGCTACACCTTC. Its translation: CASSFGTGGYGYTF.

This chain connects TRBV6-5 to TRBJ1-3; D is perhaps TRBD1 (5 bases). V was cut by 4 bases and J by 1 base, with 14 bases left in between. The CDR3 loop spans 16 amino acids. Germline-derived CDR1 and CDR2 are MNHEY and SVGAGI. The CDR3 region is CASSLRGTGSGNTIYF. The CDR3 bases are TGTGCCAGCAGTTTACGGGGGACGGGTTCTGGAAACACCATATATTTT.

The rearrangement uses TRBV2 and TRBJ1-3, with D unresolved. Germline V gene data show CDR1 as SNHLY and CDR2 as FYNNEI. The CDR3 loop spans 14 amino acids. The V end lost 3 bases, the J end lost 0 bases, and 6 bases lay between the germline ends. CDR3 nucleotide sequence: TGTGCCAGCAGTGACAGGCGCTCTGGAAACACCATATATTTT. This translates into CASSDRRSGNTIYF.

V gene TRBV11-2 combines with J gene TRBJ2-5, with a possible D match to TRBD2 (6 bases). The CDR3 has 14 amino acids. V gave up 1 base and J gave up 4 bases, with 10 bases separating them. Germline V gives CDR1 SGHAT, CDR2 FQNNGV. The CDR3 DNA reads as TGTGCCAGCAGCTTAGGTTTTAGCGGAGAGACCCAGTACTTC. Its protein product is CASSLGFSGETQYF.

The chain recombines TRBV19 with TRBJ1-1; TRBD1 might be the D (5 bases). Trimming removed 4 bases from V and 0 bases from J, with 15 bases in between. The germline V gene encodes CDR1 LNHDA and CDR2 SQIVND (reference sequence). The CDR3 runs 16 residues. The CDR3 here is CASSNPKQALNTEAFF. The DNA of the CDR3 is TGTGCCAGTAGTAACCCAAAACAGGCGCTGAACACTGAAGCTTTCTTT.

This CDR3 reads CASSLLHTDTQYF. The DNA of the CDR3 is TGTGCCAGCAGTCTTCTGCACACAGATACGCAGTATTTT. This sequence joins TRBV6-5 and TRBJ2-3; D uncertain. Germline CDR1 reads MNHEY; CDR2 reads SVGAGI. V lost 5 bases, J lost 2 bases, and 8 bases lay in between. This CDR3 has 13 amino acids.

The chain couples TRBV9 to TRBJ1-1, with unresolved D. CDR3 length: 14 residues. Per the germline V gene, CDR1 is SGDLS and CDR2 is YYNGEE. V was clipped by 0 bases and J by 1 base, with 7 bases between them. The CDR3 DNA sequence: TGTGCCAGCAGCGTAGCAGCACAGAACACTGAAGCTTTCTTT. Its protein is CASSVAAQNTEAFF.

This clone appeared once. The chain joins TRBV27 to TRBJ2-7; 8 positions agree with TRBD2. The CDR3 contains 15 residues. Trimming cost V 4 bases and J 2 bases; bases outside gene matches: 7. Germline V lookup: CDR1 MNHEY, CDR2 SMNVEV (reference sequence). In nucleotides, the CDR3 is TGTGCCAGCAGTTCGCCGAGCGGGGGAGCCTACGAGCAGTACTTC. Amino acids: CASSSPSGGAYEQYF.

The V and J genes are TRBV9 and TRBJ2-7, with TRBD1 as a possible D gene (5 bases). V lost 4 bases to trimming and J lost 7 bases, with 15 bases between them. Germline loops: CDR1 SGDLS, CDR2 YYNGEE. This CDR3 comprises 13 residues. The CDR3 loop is CASSLGPGKEQYV. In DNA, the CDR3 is TGTGCCAGCAGCCTTGGACCAGGGAAAGAGCAGTACGTC.